One sample yielded the 8 T cell receptor beta chains listed below, sequenced in a study of breast tumors, draining lymph nodes, adjacent tissues. Samples came from axillary lymph nodes draining the breast cancer. In TCRdb, the multiplex PCR reads were re-called with MiXCR into one record per CDR3 protein. Of roughly 130,000 distinct CDR3 sequences listed, roughly 21% were seen once; the top ten hold roughly 3.5%. What was sequenced was axillary lymph node tissue. The receptor source for this set is a female donor with breast cancer. Some clones in this sample may be carry-over from other donors' samples.

The table lists this clonotype with a few counts. This rearrangement joins TRBV2 to TRBJ2-4; D remains ambiguous. V was pared by 7 bases and J by 6 bases, with 13 bases between. The CDR3 covers 13 residues. Germline loops: CDR1 SNHLY, CDR2 FYNNEI. Here the CDR3 DNA reads TGTGCCAGCAATAGCCTAGTACTAAACATTCAGTACTTC. This sequence encodes CASNSLVLNIQYF.

The sample holds many counts of this clonotype. V is TRBV20-1 and J is TRBJ2-1; a weak D match, TRBD1 (5 bases). The CDR3 consists of 14 residues. Germline V CDR1 and CDR2: DFQATT, SNEGSKA (reference sequence). The V and J ends lost 3 bases and 5 bases respectively, with 14 bases between them. The CDR3 loop reads CSASGGAYNNEQFF. The CDR3 DNA is TGCAGTGCTAGTGGTGGGGCTTATAACAATGAGCAGTTCTTC.

In its sample, this clonotype was seen many times. The rearrangement joins TRBV18 to TRBJ2-7, with TRBD1 matching over 10 bases. This CDR3 has 14 amino acids. Looked up from germline, CDR1 is KGHSH and CDR2 is LQKENI. V dropped 5 bases and J dropped 6; count of bases not matched to a gene: 7. CDR3 region: CASSSGTGAAEQYF. As DNA, the CDR3 is TGTGCCAGCTCATCCGGGACAGGGGCGGCCGAGCAGTACTTC.

Regarding this clonotype: A much bigger clone sits one base away, suggesting this may be a read error. The rearrangement uses TRBV3-1 and TRBJ1-4; 7 bases align to TRBD1. Per the germline V gene, CDR1 is LGHDT and CDR2 is YNNKEL (reference sequence). CDR3 length: 14 amino acids. After removal of 4 bases from V and 7 bases from J, the junction contained 6 bases not matched to a gene. CDR3 nucleotide sequence: TGTGCCAGCAGCCGAAAGGGGGCGGGTGAAAAACTGTTTTTT. Translation gives CASSRKGAGEKLFF.

This clonotype was counted at least ten times. V is TRBV4-1 and J is TRBJ1-2; D unresolved. V gave up 0 bases and J gave up 4 bases, with 15 bases separating them. The CDR3 is 16 residues long. CDR1 and CDR2 from the germline V gene are MGHRA and YSYEKL. CDR3 coding DNA: TGCGCCAGCAGCCAAGAAGGAAGTACTTTGGTCTATGGCTACACCTTC. Protein product: CASSQEGSTLVYGYTF.

This clonotype was detected only a few times. The chain links TRBV28 to TRBJ2-1; 8 nucleotides line up with TRBD2. Germline CDR1 is MDHEN and CDR2 is SYDVKM. J lost 2 bases, V lost 4 bases, and 4 bases had no gene match. CDR3 size: 15 residues. In DNA form, the CDR3 reads TGTGCCAGCAGTTCGGGGGGGCCAACCTACAATGAGCAGTTCTTC. It specifies CASSSGGPTYNEQFF.

To note about this clonotype: A much larger clone is a single base away; this may be a read error. The chain joins TRBV3-1 to TRBJ2-7; D gene ambiguous. This CDR3 contains 12 residues. Germline V gene sequence: CDR1 LGHDT, CDR2 YNNKEL (reference sequence). CDR3 region: CASSQNSYEQHF. The DNA of the CDR3 is TGTGCCAGCAGCCAAAATTCCTACGAGCAGCACTTC.

This clonotype was seen repeatedly, ten times or more. J is TRBJ2-2 and V is TRBV24-1, with D perhaps TRBD1 (6 bases). The germline V gene has CDR1 KGHDR and CDR2 SFDVKD. Trimming stripped 3 bases from V and 3 bases from J, with 13 bases between. This CDR3 region has 16 residues. Written as DNA, the CDR3 is TGTGCCACCAGTGATGCCCGGGACAAAGACACCGGGGAGCTGTTTTTT. It specifies CATSDARDKDTGELFF.